Listed below are T cell receptor beta chains from one sample, sequenced in a study of T cell repertoires in cytomegalovirus infection. Antigen specificity for these receptors is unknown. TCRdb reprocessed the reads via MiXCR and lists one record per CDR3 protein. Here the sample spans tens of thousands of distinct CDR3 sequences, 45% to 50% being singletons. The material sequenced was CD8+ T cells from cultured PBMCs, taken from culture after CMV antigen stimulation. These receptors were taken from a human donor in good health (CMV status not recorded). Some clones in this sample may be carry-over from other donors' samples. CDR3s include the opening cysteine and the closing phenylalanine or tryptophan. Fields, in order: V gene, D gene, clone size, J gene, CDR3 protein, CDR3 DNA. D genes are given only for firm matches. Only part of the rows carry a size: once, few, many, or a class if the clone is expanded.

>TRBV6-6|NA|NA|TRBJ1-6
CASSYSPRDSPLHF
TGTGCCAGCAGTTACTCTCCACGCGATTCACCCCTCCACTTT
>TRBV7-6|NA|few|TRBJ2-2
CASSTNGNTGELFF
TGTGCCAGCAGCACCAACGGGAACACCGGGGAGCTGTTTTTT
>TRBV14|NA|NA|TRBJ2-1
CASSQDRLFNEQFF
TGTGCCAGCAGCCAAGATAGACTCTTCAATGAGCAGTTCTTC
>TRBV19|NA|NA|TRBJ1-1
CASSHPSMNTEAFF
TGTGCCAGTAGTCATCCGAGCATGAACACTGAAGCTTTCTTT
>TRBV15|NA|NA|TRBJ2-5
CATSREVQRETQYF
TGTGCCACCAGCAGAGAAGTTCAGAGAGAGACCCAGTACTTC
>TRBV11-2|NA|NA|TRBJ2-3
CASTITSADTQYF
TGTGCCAGCACAATTACCTCGGCAGATACGCAGTATTTT
>TRBV7-9|NA|NA|TRBJ2-1
CASSSPAGRNEQFF
TGTGCCAGCAGCTCCCCCGCAGGGAGGAATGAGCAGTTCTTC
>TRBV27|NA|few|TRBJ2-3
CASSPNHGDADTQYF
TGTGCCAGCAGTCCCAACCACGGGGACGCAGATACGCAGTATTTT
>TRBV28|TRBD1|few|TRBJ2-7
CASSWGQGEYEQYF
TGTGCCAGCAGTTGGGGACAGGGGGAATACGAGCAGTACTTC
>TRBV6-4|NA|NA|TRBJ2-3
CASSDRPSSTDTQYF
TGTGCCAGCAGTGACCGACCCTCTAGCACAGATACGCAGTATTTT
>TRBV5-6|NA|NA|TRBJ2-2
CASSRGTTGELFF
TGTGCCAGCAGCCGCGGGACCACCGGGGAGCTGTTTTTT
>TRBV7-2|TRBD2|NA|TRBJ2-5
CASSSRTSGASF
TGTGCCAGCAGCTCAAGGACTAGCGGGGCGTCCTTC
>TRBV12-3/TRBV12-4|TRBD1|NA|TRBJ2-2
CASSPKGQEPYTGELFF
TGTGCCAGCAGTCCGAAAGGACAGGAGCCTTACACCGGGGAGCTGTTTTTT
>TRBV27|NA|NA|TRBJ2-7
CASSFRGVPYEQYF
TGTGCCAGCAGTTTCAGGGGCGTTCCTTACGAGCAGTACTTC
>TRBV7-9|NA|NA|TRBJ1-2
CASSLPADYGYTF
TGTGCCAGCAGCTTACCCGCAGACTATGGCTACACCTTC
>TRBV7-4|TRBD2|NA|TRBJ2-3
CASSSLAGGPVDTQYF
TGTGCCAGCAGCTCCCTAGCGGGGGGGCCGGTAGATACGCAGTATTTT
>TRBV4-2|NA|NA|TRBJ2-3
CASSQDRGDTQYF
TGTGCCAGCAGCCAAGATCGGGGGGATACGCAGTATTTT
>TRBV12-3/TRBV12-4|TRBD1|NA|TRBJ2-2
CASSFSGQGLNTGELFF
TGTGCCAGCAGTTTCAGCGGACAGGGGTTGAACACCGGGGAGCTGTTTTTT
>TRBV5-1|NA|NA|TRBJ1-2
CASSLGNYGYTF
TGCGCCAGCAGCTTGGGTAACTATGGCTACACCTTC
>TRBV7-8|NA|NA|TRBJ2-5
CASSLGTPETQYF
TGTGCCAGCAGCTTAGGAACACCAGAGACCCAGTACTTC
>TRBV19|NA|few|TRBJ2-2
CASSSLEALSGELFF
TGTGCCAGTAGTAGCTTGGAGGCTTTGTCCGGGGAGCTGTTTTTT
>TRBV7-9|TRBD1|NA|TRBJ2-2
CASSPGQGLTGELFF
TGTGCCAGCAGCCCAGGACAGGGGCTAACCGGGGAGCTGTTTTTT
>TRBV12-3/TRBV12-4|TRBD1|NA|TRBJ2-5
CASSPLEGARETQYF
TGTGCCAGCAGCCCCTTAGAGGGGGCTAGAGAGACCCAGTACTTC
>TRBV19|NA|NA|TRBJ2-6
CASSMLSSGANVLTF
TGTGCCAGTAGTATGCTTAGCTCTGGGGCCAACGTCCTGACTTTC
>TRBV19|NA|few|TRBJ1-5
CASSTGILDQPQHF
TGTGCCAGTAGTACCGGGATTTTGGATCAGCCCCAGCATTTT
>TRBV6-1|NA|NA|TRBJ2-2
CASREGPGGGELFF
TGTGCCAGCAGGGAAGGACCCGGGGGCGGGGAGCTGTTTTTT
>TRBV7-8|TRBD2|few|TRBJ2-5
CASTGGANQETQYF
TGTGCCAGCACCGGGGGGGCAAACCAAGAGACCCAGTACTTC
>TRBV28|TRBD2|NA|TRBJ2-7
CAISGTSGSLSYEQYF
TGTGCCATCTCCGGGACTAGCGGGAGTCTGTCCTACGAGCAGTACTTC
>TRBV11-2|NA|NA|TRBJ1-6
CASSFWEKQNPYPLHF
TGTGCCAGCAGCTTCTGGGAAAAACAAAACCCCTATCCCCTCCACTTT
>TRBV27|NA|NA|TRBJ2-2
CASSLAGAGELFF
TGTGCCAGCAGTTTGGCAGGGGCCGGGGAGCTGTTTTTT
>TRBV6-2/TRBV6-3|NA|NA|TRBJ1-5
CASLKRKGDQPQHF
TGTGCCAGCCTCAAGCGGAAAGGAGATCAGCCCCAGCATTTT
>TRBV7-6|NA|NA|TRBJ2-7
CASSFRGHYEQYF
TGTGCCAGCAGCTTCCGGGGCCACTACGAGCAGTACTTC
>TRBV19|NA|NA|TRBJ1-1
CASSPVFGEVNTEAFF
TGTGCCAGTTCTCCGGTGTTCGGCGAAGTGAACACTGAAGCTTTCTTT